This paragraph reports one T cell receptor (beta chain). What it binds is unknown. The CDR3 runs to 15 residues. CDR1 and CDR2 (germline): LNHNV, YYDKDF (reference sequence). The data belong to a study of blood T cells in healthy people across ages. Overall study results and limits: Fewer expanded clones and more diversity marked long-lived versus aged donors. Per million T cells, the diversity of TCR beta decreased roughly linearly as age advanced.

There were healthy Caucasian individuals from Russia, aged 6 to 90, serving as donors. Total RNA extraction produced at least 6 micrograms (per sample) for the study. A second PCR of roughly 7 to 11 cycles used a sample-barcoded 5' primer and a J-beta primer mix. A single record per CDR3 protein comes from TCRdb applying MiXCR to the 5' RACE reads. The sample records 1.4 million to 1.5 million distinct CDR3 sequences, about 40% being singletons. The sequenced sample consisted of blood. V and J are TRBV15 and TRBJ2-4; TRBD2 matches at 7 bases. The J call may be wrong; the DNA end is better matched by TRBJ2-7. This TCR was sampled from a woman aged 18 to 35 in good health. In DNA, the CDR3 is TGTGCCACCAGCAGAGAACGGGGGGTGCCCTACGAGCAGTACTTC. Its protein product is CATSRERGVPYEQYF.